The clone carrying this T cell receptor (beta chain) was observed a few times. Its target is not known. This entry is derived from a study of T cell repertoires in cytomegalovirus infection. The wider study: CMV epitopes in the study were HLA-C-restricted (recently identified) and HLA-B-restricted (well studied). Public TCR beta signatures marked donors with CMV infection and the matching HLA.

TCRdb used MiXCR to reprocess the reads, holding one entry per CDR3 protein. The sample holds roughly 920,000 distinct CDR3 sequences, approximately 31% seen once. Points from the study as a whole: Clonotype analysis showed dominance of the ex vivo response by HLA-C-restricted CMV-specific TCR beta clonotypes.

Germline V gene sequence: CDR1 MNHEY, CDR2 SMNVEV (reference sequence). The ends lost 3 bases at V and 6 bases at J; junction bases unmatched: 11. The CDR3 covers 17 residues. The gene calls are TRBV27 and TRBJ1-2, with 12 bases lining up with TRBD1. The receptor comes from a human donor in good health (CMV status not recorded). Some clones in this sample may be carry-over from other donors' samples. The sample consisted of cultured CD8+ T cells from PBMCs, taken from culture after CMV antigen stimulation. CDR3 sequence reads: CASSFLGDRGPAHGYTF. Written as DNA, the CDR3 is TGTGCCAGCAGTTTCCTCGGGGACAGGGGGCCAGCCCATGGCTACACCTTC.